The source of this T cell receptor beta chain is a study of Graves' ophthalmopathy and Graves' hyperthyroidism. Trimming pared 3 bases from V and 7 bases from J, leaving 15 bases between. Per the germline V gene, CDR1 is MNHNS and CDR2 is SASEGT. This CDR3 contains 14 residues. RNA transcripts provided the template for amplifying TCR beta CDR3 regions. HTBI-primed first-round RT-PCR preceded second-round multiplex PCR. TCRdb re-derived calls from the multiplex PCR reads in MiXCR, one entry per CDR3 protein. The sample includes roughly 380,000 distinct CDR3 sequences, over 15% of them seen just once. This clonotype has ten or more counts.

Specimen: peripheral blood. This sequence joins TRBV6-1 and TRBJ1-1; tentatively, D is TRBD1 (6 bases). The source of this sequence is a woman younger than 30 with stable Graves' hyperthyroidism. This CDR3 is CASSEIMGDIEAFF. The DNA for the CDR3 is TGTGCCAGCAGTGAGATAATGGGGGACATTGAAGCTTTCTTT.